The entry below gives a single T cell receptor beta chain sequence along with its context. Its antigen is unknown. CDR3 length equals 15 residues. The V and J ends lost 0 bases and 4 bases respectively, with 11 bases between them. Germline CDR1 and CDR2: SGHRS and YFSETQ. The data originate from a study of cytomegalovirus exposure and HLA in healthy donors. Study-level points and caveats: Rare sequences made up most TCRs, while some public TCRs were found in many donors.

With 60 Vbeta and 13 Jbeta primers, the PCR was carried out. Here immunoSEQ multiplex PCR was the method, and the copy in TCRdb shows in-frame clones only, minus some. The sample shows fewer than 95,000 clones, roughly 63% of them seen only once. Sequenced material: PBMCs. This sequence joins TRBV5-1 and TRBJ1-3; possibly TRBD1 for D (5 bases). The source of this sequence is a young woman in good health and CMV-seronegative. The CDR3 spells CASSLATDIGNTIYF. Here the CDR3 DNA reads TGCGCCAGCAGCTTGGCCACGGACATCGGAAACACCATATATTTT.